The 22 T cell receptor beta chains listed next were all sequenced from one sample in a study of cytomegalovirus exposure and HLA in healthy donors. Primers for the PCR totalled 60 Vbeta and 13 Jbeta. Some clones are missing from TCRdb's copy, which holds only in-frame ones; the method was immunoSEQ multiplex PCR. The profile covers about 170,000 clones, with less than 90% appearing a single time and about 5% taken by the ten largest. Sequences were obtained from PBMCs. These receptors all stem from a woman aged 45-65 years in good health and CMV-seropositive.

This clone was picked up a small number of times. The gene calls are TRBV2 and TRBJ1-2; TRBD1 agrees at 9 bases. The CDR3 is 15 residues long. V trimming: 4 bases; J trimming: 4 bases; junction bases outside the gene matches: 7. Germline values: CDR1 SNHLY, CDR2 FYNNEI. CDR3 coding DNA: TGTGCCAGCAGTGTACAGGGGGCCACCCCCTATGGCTACACCTTC. Its translation: CASSVQGATPYGYTF.

The genes are TRBV6-5 and TRBJ2-3; no firm D call. The ends were cut back, 5 bases at V and 3 bases at J, with 12 bases in the middle. In germline, CDR1 is MNHEY, CDR2 SVGAGI. CDR3 size: 14 residues. The CDR3 loop reads CASSAVQATDTQYF. The CDR3, as DNA: TGTGCCAGCAGTGCTGTCCAGGCGACAGATACGCAGTATTTT.

The chain is built from TRBV19 and TRBJ1-4; D possibly corresponds to TRBD1 (5 bases). This CDR3 has 15 amino acids. Germline CDR1 reads LNHDA; CDR2 reads SQIVND (reference sequence). V dropped 5 bases and J dropped 0 bases, with 10 bases sitting between them. The CDR3 DNA reads TGTGCCAGTAGTCTTCGACAGACAACTAATGAAAAACTGTTTTTT. It codes for CASSLRQTTNEKLFF.

The genes are TRBV7-6 and TRBJ1-5; D remains ambiguous. Germline CDR1 SGHVS, CDR2 FNYEAQ. The CDR3 spans 15 residues. Trimming shortened V by 0 bases and J by 3 bases, and 9 bases separated the two germline ends. The CDR3 is CASSLAYTDNQPQHF. The CDR3 nucleotides read TGTGCCAGCAGCTTAGCGTACACAGACAATCAGCCCCAGCATTTT.

This chain joins TRBV5-4 and TRBJ1-6; D unresolved. V was trimmed by 0 bases and J by 7 bases, leaving 8 bases between them. The CDR3 runs to 14 residues. CDR1 and CDR2 (germline): SGHNT, YYREEE (reference sequence). The CDR3 loop reads CASSLGGLNSPLHF. CDR3 DNA sequence: TGTGCCAGCAGCTTGGGAGGACTAAATTCACCCCTCCACTTT.

The DNA of the CDR3 is TGTGCCAGCAGCCCCTACGCTCCTTCCTACAATGAGCAGTTCTTC. It specifies CASSPYAPSYNEQFF. The J gene is TRBJ2-1, the V gene TRBV7-3; D is undetermined. This CDR3 spans 15 amino acids. V lost 5 bases to trimming and J lost 1 base, with 12 bases between them. Per the germline V gene, CDR1 is SGHTA and CDR2 is FQGTGA.

The chain links TRBV2 to TRBJ1-2, with D hard to call. CDR3 length equals 13 residues. In germline, CDR1 is SNHLY, CDR2 FYNNEI. CDR3 in DNA: TGTGCAGATTGTGGGGAGGAAGGGAGTGGCTACACCTTC. Translation gives CADCGEEGSGYTF.

This clone appeared once. This chain joins TRBV7-2 and TRBJ2-3, with D unresolved. V lost 1 base, J lost 3 bases, and 5 bases lay in between. Germline V gene lookup returns CDR1 SGHTA and CDR2 FQGNSA. This CDR3 region has 13 residues. The CDR3 loop reads CASSLDSTDTQYF. CDR3 nucleotides: TGTGCCAGCAGCTTAGATTCTACAGATACGCAGTATTTT.

The CDR3 DNA reads as TGTGCCATTCCCGGGGTGAACTATGGCTACACCTTC. This sequence encodes CAIPGVNYGYTF. The rearrangement links TRBV28 to TRBJ1-2; D not resolved. The V and J ends lost 10 bases and 2 bases respectively, with 11 bases between them. The CDR3 is 12 residues long. CDR1 and CDR2 (germline): MDHEN, SYDVKM.

This rearrangement joins TRBV9 to TRBJ1-5; 7 bases are a match to TRBD1. J was trimmed by 5 bases and V by 0 bases; bases with no gene match: 2. Germline V CDR1 and CDR2: SGDLS, YYNGEE. The CDR3 has 14 residues. CDR3 in DNA: TGTGCCAGCAGCGTAGGAGGGGGCGATCAGCCCCAGCATTTT. This codes for CASSVGGGDQPQHF.

The CDR3: CASSLWQGNEKLFF. The CDR3 region has the DNA TGTGCCAGCAGTTTATGGCAGGGGAATGAAAAACTGTTTTTT. This chain uses TRBV27 with TRBJ1-4; tentative D call: TRBD1 (6 bases). CDR1 is MNHEY and CDR2 is SMNVEV in the germline V gene (reference sequence). This CDR3 has 14 residues. Trimming removed 1 base at V and 5 bases at J, with 8 bases between.

This clone was recorded only once. One end of the junction fails to match germline, which may point to a read error. V gene TRBV7-7 combines with J gene TRBJ2-2, with a tentative D call TRBD1 (5 bases). Germline V CDR1 and CDR2: SSHAT, FNYEAQ (reference sequence). The CDR3 is 14 residues long. CDR3 DNA: TGTGCTAGCAGCCCAGGGTGGAACACCGGGGAGCTGTTTTTT. Protein: CASSPGWNTGELFF. The whole variable domain, remainder taken from reference TRBV7-7 and TRBJ2-2, is GAGVSQSPRYKVTKRGQDVTLRCDPISSHATLYWYQQALGQGPEFLTYFNYEAQPDKSGLPSDRFSAERPEGSISTLTIQRTEQRDSAMYRCASSPGWNTGELFFGEGSRLTVL.

J is TRBJ1-2 and V is TRBV30; D is uncertain. Trimming took 7 bases from V and 8 from J, leaving 23 bases between them. The germline CDR1 and CDR2 sequences are GTSNPN and SVGIG (reference sequence). The CDR3 is 14 amino acids. CDR3 sequence (DNA): TGTGCCTCACCGATGGCCCCCTCACCTCTCGGCTACACCTTC. This gives the protein CASPMAPSPLGYTF.

J is TRBJ2-7 and V is TRBV10-3, with a tentative D call TRBD1 (5 bases). V shed 5 bases and J shed 2 bases, with 10 bases lying between them. Germline V gene lookup returns CDR1 ENHRY and CDR2 SYGVKD. The length of the CDR3 is 13 residues. Here the CDR3 reads CAISRTPTYEQYF. The CDR3 DNA reads TGTGCCATCAGTAGGACACCCACCTACGAGCAGTACTTC.

This chain uses TRBV25-1 with TRBJ2-3, with 9 bases lining up with TRBD2. Germline trimming cut 2 bases from V and 8 bases from J; bases unmatched to any gene: 11. The CDR3 contains 16 residues. The V gene's germline CDR1 is MGHDK and CDR2 SYGVNS. CDR3 sequence reads: CASSEPSGNRRATQYF. The CDR3 region has the DNA TGTGCCAGCAGTGAACCTAGCGGGAATAGGCGGGCTACGCAGTATTTT.

The gene calls are TRBV2 and TRBJ2-5; D not resolved. Judging by the DNA end, TRBJ2-7 fits better; the J call may be wrong. CDR3 length: 15 residues. CDR1 SNHLY and CDR2 FYNNEI come from the germline V gene. The DNA of the CDR3 is TGTGCCAGCAGTGAAAGAAACTCTCCGTCCTACGAGCAGTACTTC. Amino acid sequence: CASSERNSPSYEQYF.

The chain recombines TRBV28 with TRBJ2-7; D remains unclear. The CDR3 sequence is 12 residues long. V dropped 6 bases and J dropped 0 bases, with 6 bases sitting between them. Germline V gives CDR1 MDHEN, CDR2 SYDVKM. The CDR3 nucleotides read TGTGCCAGCAGGTCTTTCTCCTACGAGCAGTACTTC. Protein: CASRSFSYEQYF.

The V and J genes are TRBV7-2 and TRBJ2-3; TRBD2 might be the D (5 bases). This CDR3 region has 16 residues. Germline CDR1 SGHTA, CDR2 FQGNSA. Trimming stripped 1 base from V and 3 bases from J, with 14 bases between. CDR3 residues: CASSLGGPGLTDTQYF. Written as DNA, the CDR3 is TGTGCCAGCAGCTTAGGAGGGCCCGGGCTAACAGATACGCAGTATTTT.

This chain uses TRBV28 with TRBJ1-3; 10 positions match TRBD1. With V trimmed by 5 bases and J by 4 bases, 2 bases remained unmatched. This CDR3 is built from 14 residues. CDR1 MDHEN and CDR2 SYDVKM come from the germline V gene. This CDR3 is CASSRGQGGNTIYF. The CDR3 coding sequence is TGTGCCAGCAGTCGGGGACAGGGGGGAAACACCATATATTTT.

This sequence joins TRBV7-9 and TRBJ2-5; the D gene is possibly TRBD1 (5 bases). V lost 5 bases, J lost 0 bases, and 7 bases lay in between. The germline gives CDR1 SEHNR, CDR2 FQNEAQ (reference sequence). There are 13 residues in the CDR3. CDR3 protein: CASSADNQETQYF. As DNA, the CDR3 is TGTGCCAGCAGCGCGGACAACCAAGAGACCCAGTACTTC.

The V gene is TRBV9, the J gene TRBJ2-1; tentative D call: TRBD2 (5 bases). The CDR3 has 15 residues. The V end was cut by 2 bases, the J end by 5 bases, with 14 bases between. Germline CDR1 reads SGDLS; CDR2 reads YYNGEE. The CDR3: CASSVSPSQHNEQFF. CDR3 bases: TGTGCCAGCAGCGTTTCGCCTAGCCAACACAATGAGCAGTTCTTC.

The genes are TRBV7-2 and TRBJ2-3; D is unclear. The CDR3 length is 12 residues. V was cut by 8 bases and J by 2 bases, with 8 bases left in between. The germline gives CDR1 SGHTA, CDR2 FQGNSA. CDR3 DNA: TGTGCCAGCGGCGGCTTCACAGATACGCAGTATTTT. It codes for CASGGFTDTQYF.